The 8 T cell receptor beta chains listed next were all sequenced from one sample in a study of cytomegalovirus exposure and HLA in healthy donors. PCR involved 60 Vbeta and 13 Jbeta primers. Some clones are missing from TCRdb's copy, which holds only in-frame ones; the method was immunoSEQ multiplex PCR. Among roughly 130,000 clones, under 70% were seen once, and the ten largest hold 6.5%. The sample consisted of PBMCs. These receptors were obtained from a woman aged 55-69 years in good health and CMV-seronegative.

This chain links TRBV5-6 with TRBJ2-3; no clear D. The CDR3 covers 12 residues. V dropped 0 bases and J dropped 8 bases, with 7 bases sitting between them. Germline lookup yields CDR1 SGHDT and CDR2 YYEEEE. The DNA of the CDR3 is TGTGCCAGCAGCTTGGCTTCAGGTACGCAGTATTTT. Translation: CASSLASGTQYF.

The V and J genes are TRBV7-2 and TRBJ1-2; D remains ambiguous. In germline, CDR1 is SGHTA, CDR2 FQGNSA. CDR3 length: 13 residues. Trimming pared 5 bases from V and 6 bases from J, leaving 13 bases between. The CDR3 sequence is CASSLNSGNGYTF. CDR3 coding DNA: TGTGCCAGCAGCCTCAACTCGGGGAATGGCTACACCTTC.

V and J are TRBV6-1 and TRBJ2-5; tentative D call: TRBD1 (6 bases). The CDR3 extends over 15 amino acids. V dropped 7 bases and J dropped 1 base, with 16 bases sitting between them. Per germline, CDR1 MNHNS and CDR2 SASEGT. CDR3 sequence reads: CASKHGTNLQETQYF. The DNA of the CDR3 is TGTGCCAGCAAGCACGGGACAAATCTCCAAGAGACCCAGTACTTC.

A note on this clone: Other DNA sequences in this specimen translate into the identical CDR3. The DNA for the CDR3 is TGTGCCAGCAGCTTAGCCGGGACTAGCGGTTACGAGCAGTACTTC. Its translation is CASSLAGTSGYEQYF. The chain has TRBV7-2 and TRBJ2-7; TRBD2 matches at 11 bases. The CDR3 is 15 residues long. J gave up 4 bases and V 0 bases, and 2 bases lay outside the gene matches. Germline V gives CDR1 SGHTA, CDR2 FQGNSA.

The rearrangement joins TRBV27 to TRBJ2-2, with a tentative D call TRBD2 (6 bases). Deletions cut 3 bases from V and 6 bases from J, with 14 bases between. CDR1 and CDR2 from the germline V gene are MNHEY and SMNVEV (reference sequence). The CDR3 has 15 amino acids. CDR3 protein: CASSLGGRRAGELFF. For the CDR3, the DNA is TGTGCCAGCAGTTTGGGAGGAAGGCGCGCCGGGGAGCTGTTTTTT.

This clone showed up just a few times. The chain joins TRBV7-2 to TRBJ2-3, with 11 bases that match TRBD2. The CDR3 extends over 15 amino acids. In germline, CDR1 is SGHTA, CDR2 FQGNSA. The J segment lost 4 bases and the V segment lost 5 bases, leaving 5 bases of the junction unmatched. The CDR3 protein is CASSALAGASDTQYF. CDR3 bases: TGTGCCAGCAGCGCACTAGCGGGGGCGTCAGATACGCAGTATTTT.

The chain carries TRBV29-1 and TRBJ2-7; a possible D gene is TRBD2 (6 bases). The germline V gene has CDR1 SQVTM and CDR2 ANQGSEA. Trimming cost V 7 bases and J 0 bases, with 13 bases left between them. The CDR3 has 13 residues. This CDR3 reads CSALAESSYEQYF. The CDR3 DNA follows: TGCAGCGCATTAGCGGAGAGCTCCTACGAGCAGTACTTC.

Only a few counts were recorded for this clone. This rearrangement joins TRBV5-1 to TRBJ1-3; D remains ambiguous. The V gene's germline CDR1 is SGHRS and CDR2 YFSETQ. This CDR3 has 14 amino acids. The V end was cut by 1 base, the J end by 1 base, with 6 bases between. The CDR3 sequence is CASSLPGSGNTIYF. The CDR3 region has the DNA TGCGCCAGCAGCTTGCCAGGATCTGGAAACACCATATATTTT. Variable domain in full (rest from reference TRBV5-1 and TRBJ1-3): KAGVTQTPRYLIKTRGQQVTLSCSPISGHRSVSWYQQTPGQGLQFLFEYFSETQRNKGNFPGRFSGRQFSNSRSEMNVSTLELGDSALYLCASSLPGSGNTIYFGEGSWLTVV.